Described below is a single T cell receptor (beta chain) sequence and its context. These data belong to a study of T-cell memory formation after mild COVID-19. TCRdb used MiXCR to reprocess the 5' RACE reads, holding one entry per CDR3 protein. Of 350,000 to 450,000 distinct CDR3 sequences listed, 24% are singletons. The CDR3 consists of 12 residues. V gave up 7 bases and J gave up 2 bases, with 11 bases separating them. The germline CDR1 and CDR2 sequences are DFQATT and SNEGSKA (reference sequence). V usage is TRBV20-1 and J usage is TRBJ2-5; possible D gene TRBD1, 6 bases. This clonotype originated in an adult woman who had mild COVID-19 (a few samples of this study predate the infection). Cell type and time point are not known. Sequencing input: PBMCs or a T cell subset sorted from them (not recorded which). The CDR3 region has the DNA TGCAGTGGAGCAGGGGAACAAGAGACCCAGTACTTC. Translating it yields CSGAGEQETQYF.